The next 30 T cell receptor beta chains were all read from a single sample in a study of tumor and adjacent non-tumor tissue in lung cancer. The template was RNA from unsorted bulk tissue. TCRbeta libraries were built with three rounds of nested PCR, modified from ARM-PCR. Each CDR3 protein is one row after TCRdb ran MiXCR on the multiplex PCR reads. The sample yields 100,000 to 150,000 distinct CDR3 sequences, 60% to 70% seen once. The sequenced sample was lung tumor tissue. The receptors here all came from a man aged 25-45 years with non-small cell lung cancer.

This clonotype was seen many times. The J gene is TRBJ1-4, the V gene TRBV6-5; D perhaps matches TRBD1 (5 bases). Germline V lookup: CDR1 MNHEY, CDR2 SVGAGI. V shed 7 bases and J shed 7 bases, with 22 bases lying between them. The CDR3 runs to 16 residues. As DNA, the CDR3 is TGTGCCAGCAAACTCCTCGGGGCTCCCGGTGGTGAAAAACTGTTTTTT. Translating it yields CASKLLGAPGGEKLFF.

As for this clonotype: A much larger clone lies a single base off, so this may be a read error. The chain is built from TRBV29-1 and TRBJ1-1; D is perhaps TRBD1 (6 bases). Germline CDR1 and CDR2: SQVTM and ANQGSEA. The CDR3 runs to 11 residues. The CDR3 nucleotides read TGCAGCGTTTGGAGGGACACTGAAGTTTTCTTT. Translation: CSVWRDTEVFF.

Turning to this clonotype: This CDR3 fails to terminate in the conserved phenylalanine or tryptophan, so it likely reflects a read error. The chain employs TRBV29-1 and TRBJ1-1, with TRBD1 matching 8 bases. Germline V CDR1 and CDR2: SQVTM, ANQGSEA. The V segment lost 7 bases and the J segment 0 bases; nucleotides outside the gene matches: 13. The CDR3 runs 16 residues. The CDR3 nucleotides read TGCAGCGCTGGTGGACAGGGAGGCAGAATGAACACTGAAGCTTTCTTA. Translation: CSAGGQGGRMNTEAFL.

As for this clonotype: A much larger clonotype is one base distant, so this may be a read error. The CDR3 DNA sequence: TGTGCTCACAGGCCTGTGGAGGACGTCTATGGCTACACCTTC. Translated, it gives CAHRPVEDVYGYTF. The chain couples TRBV6-1 to TRBJ1-2; a possible D gene is TRBD1 (5 bases). The CDR3 loop spans 14 amino acids. The germline CDR1 and CDR2 sequences are MNHNS and SASEGT.

This clonotype came up once. A much more abundant neighbour one base away suggests this may be a read error. The V call is TRBV20-1, the J call TRBJ1-1, with D possibly being TRBD1 (6 bases). V was pared by 5 bases and J by 4 bases, with 11 bases between. The CDR3 totals 12 residues. CDR1 is DFQATT and CDR2 is SNEGSKA in the germline V gene (reference sequence). DNA of the CDR3: TGCAGTGCTCCAACAGGGACCACTGAAGCTTTCTTT. This translates into CSAPTGTTEAFF.

This clonotype came up a few times. The chain combines TRBV28 with TRBJ2-2, with D hard to call. The CDR3 has 14 amino acids. Germline V CDR1 and CDR2: MDHEN, SYDVKM. The ends were cut back, 5 bases at V and 6 bases at J, with 13 bases in the middle. CDR3 sequence reads: CASSLEVPPGELFF. CDR3 sequence (DNA): TGTGCCAGCAGTCTAGAGGTTCCACCCGGGGAGCTGTTTTTT.

A note on this clonotype: Given the absence of the conserved phenylalanine or tryptophan at the CDR3 end, a read error is likely. The CDR3 DNA follows: TGCGCCAGCAGCTACCTCATCGGGGGGCAAGAGACCCAGTACCTC. Protein: CASSYLIGGQETQYL. This chain links TRBV4-1 with TRBJ2-5, with TRBD2 matching over 7 bases. CDR1 is MGHRA, CDR2 YSYEKL, per germline. Trimming cost V 5 bases and J 2 bases; bases outside gene matches: 8. CDR3 size: 15 residues.

The chain employs TRBV7-2 and TRBJ2-1, with TRBD2 matching 13 bases. Germline V gene data show CDR1 as SGHTA and CDR2 as FQGNSA. The CDR3 loop spans 17 amino acids. V was clipped by 4 bases and J by 6 bases; unmatched bases: 9. CDR3 sequence reads: CASSYTTLAGGLNEQFF. Written as DNA, the CDR3 is TGTGCCAGCAGCTACACTACACTAGCGGGGGGGCTCAATGAGCAGTTCTTC.

To note about this clonotype: A much larger clone lies one base from this, so it may be a read error. This chain links TRBV20-1 with TRBJ2-2, with 11 bases fitting TRBD1. The CDR3 runs to 19 residues. V gave up 0 bases and J gave up 4 bases; unmatched junction bases: 13. Germline CDR1 DFQATT, CDR2 SNEGSKA (reference sequence). As DNA, the CDR3 is TGCAGTGCTAGAGAGGGTAGATTTTGCGGGACAGGGGGCACCGGGGAGCTGTTTTTT. As protein: CSAREGRFCGTGGTGELFF.

About this clonotype: The junction shows a germline mismatch at one end, possibly a read error. The chain recombines TRBV11-2 with TRBJ1-5; D may be TRBD1 (5 bases). The tail of the sequence fits TRBJ2-3 better, so the J call may be wrong. Per the germline V gene, CDR1 is SGHAT and CDR2 is FQNNGV. CDR3 length: 14 amino acids. DNA for the CDR3: TGTACCAGCAGCAACAGCAGGGTCGATCAGCCCCAGTATTTT. Encoded protein: CTSSNSRVDQPQYF.

At least ten counts were recorded for this clonotype. The genes are TRBV6-2 or TRBV6-3 and TRBJ1-1; 7 bases match TRBD1. This CDR3 region has 14 residues. Germline loops: CDR1 MNHEY, CDR2 SVGEGT. V shed 0 bases, J shed 3 bases, and the junction held 1 base outside the gene matches. DNA of the CDR3: TGTGCCAGCAGTTACTCGGGACAGTACACTGAAGCTTTCTTT. Translating it yields CASSYSGQYTEAFF.

This rearrangement joins TRBV5-6 to TRBJ1-6; possible D gene TRBD1, 6 bases. The germline gives CDR1 SGHDT, CDR2 YYEEEE. This CDR3 contains 16 residues. V lost 7 bases, J lost 5 bases, and 19 bases lay in between. CDR3 DNA: TGTGCCAGCGGCCCCTGGACACAGGGAGATAATTCACCCCTCCACTTT. It is translated as CASGPWTQGDNSPLHF.

A note on this clonotype: A read error may account for a junction end that differs from germline. The chain carries TRBV6-2 or TRBV6-3 and TRBJ2-3; TRBD1 or TRBD2 may be the D gene (5 bases each). Germline lookup yields CDR1 MNHEY and CDR2 SVGEGT. CDR3 size: 13 residues. CDR3 nucleotides: TGTGACAGCAGTTACTCGGGACCGGATACGCAGTGTTTT. Encoded protein: CDSSYSGPDTQCF.

As regards this clonotype: This clone may be a read error of a much larger clone one base away. The chain is built from TRBV6-5 and TRBJ1-6; 8 bases are a match to TRBD1. The CDR3 is 15 amino acids. CDR1 is MNHEY, CDR2 SVGAGI, per germline. CDR3 bases: TGTGCCAGCAGTTACTCGGACAGGGCAAATTCACCCCTCCGCTTT. Amino acid sequence: CASSYSDRANSPLRF.

A word on this clonotype: Possible read error: a much larger clone is one base away. The chain employs TRBV5-5 and TRBJ1-5, with D possibly being TRBD1 (6 bases). V was trimmed by 3 bases and J by 7 bases, leaving 11 bases between them. The CDR3 runs to 13 residues. CDR1 is SGHKS, CDR2 YYEKEE, per germline (reference sequence). CDR3: CASSWDTEQPQHF. The DNA for the CDR3 is TGTGCCAGCAGCTGGGACACCGAGCAGCCCCAGCATTTT.

This clonotype was found once. CDR3 sequence: CTGSRDETGQTYEQYF. CDR3 bases: TGCACCGGCAGCCGAGACGAGACAGGACAGACCTACGAGCAGTACTTC. V is TRBV4-1 and J is TRBJ2-7; a possible D gene is TRBD1 (6 bases). This CDR3 is built from 16 residues. Per the germline V gene, CDR1 is MGHRA and CDR2 is YSYEKL.

Points on this clonotype: Being one base from a much bigger clone, this may be a read error. This chain uses TRBV6-6 with TRBJ1-3; no definite D call. This CDR3 spans 19 amino acids. CDR1 is MNHNY and CDR2 is SVGAGI in the germline V gene (reference sequence). For the CDR3, the DNA is TGTGGCAGCAGTTACTCGTATGTTAGTACGATGAGCTCTGGAAACACCATATATTTT. It is translated as CGSSYSYVSTMSSGNTIYF.

This clonotype was seen many times. The chain carries TRBV20-1 and TRBJ2-2, with a possible D match to TRBD1 (7 bases). V lost 3 bases, J lost 5 bases, and 16 bases lay in between. The CDR3 consists of 15 residues. The germline V gene encodes CDR1 DFQATT and CDR2 SNEGSKA (reference sequence). This CDR3 is CSARVEGAGTGELFF. The CDR3 coding sequence is TGCAGTGCTAGGGTGGAGGGGGCGGGAACCGGGGAGCTGTTTTTT.

In this sample, this clonotype turned up a few times. Just one base apart from a much larger clone, this may be a read error. This chain uses TRBV20-1 with TRBJ1-2, with no clear D. Germline lookup yields CDR1 DFQATT and CDR2 SNEGSKA (reference sequence). The CDR3 runs to 12 residues. For the CDR3, the DNA is TGCAATGCTAAACCGACTAACTATGGCTACACCTTC. It specifies CNAKPTNYGYTF.

Note on this clonotype: With a much larger clone just one base away, this may be a read error. The V gene is TRBV10-2, the J gene TRBJ2-4, with D possibly matching TRBD1 (6 bases). V was clipped by 7 bases and J by 4 bases, with 20 bases between them. This CDR3 has 16 residues. Germline V gene sequence: CDR1 WSHSY, CDR2 SAAADI. CDR3 nucleotides: TGCGCCAGCATGACCCCGGGACATGGGGCAAAAAACATTCAGTACTTC. Amino acids: CASMTPGHGAKNIQYF.

On this clonotype itself: A read error may produce the germline difference seen at one junction end. The chain joins TRBV29-1 to TRBJ1-2; the D is unclear. Germline-derived CDR1 and CDR2 are SQVTM and ANQGSEA. This CDR3 has 15 residues. CDR3 amino acids: CRVSEGRNSPYGYAF. CDR3 bases: TGCAGGGTGTCGGAGGGTCGCAATAGCCCCTATGGTTACGCCTTC. Variable domain in full (rest from reference TRBV29-1 and TRBJ1-2): SAVISQKPSRDICQRGTSLTIQCQVDSQVTMMFWYRQQPGQSLTLIATANQGSEATYESGFVIDKFPISRPNLTFSTLTVSNMSPEDSSIYLCRVSEGRNSPYGYAFGSGTRLTVV.

J is TRBJ2-1 and V is TRBV9; TRBD2 aligns across 8 bases. The junction had 16 bases not matched to a gene; V was cut back by 2 bases and J by 6 bases. This CDR3 has 18 residues. CDR1 SGDLS and CDR2 YYNGEE come from the germline V gene. CDR3 loop: CASSVDTPGLGHANEQFF. As DNA, the CDR3 is TGTGCCAGCAGCGTGGACACCCCGGGACTAGGGCATGCCAATGAGCAGTTCTTC. The variable domain in full, completed from reference TRBV9 and TRBJ2-1, reads DSGVTQTPKHLITATGQRVTLRCSPRSGDLSVYWYQQSLDQGLQFLIQYYNGEERAKGNILERFSAQQFPDLHSELNLSSLELGDSALYFCASSVDTPGLGHANEQFFGPGTRLTVL.

This clonotype was observed once. The V and J genes are TRBV11-3 and TRBJ2-1; D possibly corresponds to TRBD1 (6 bases). V gave up 4 bases and J gave up 8 bases, with 9 bases separating them. This CDR3 contains 12 residues. From germline, CDR1 is SGHNT and CDR2 YENEEA. The CDR3 sequence is CASSWGHDEQFF. The CDR3 DNA follows: TGTGCCAGCAGCTGGGGACATGATGAGCAGTTCTTC.

Comments on this clonotype: The conserved closing phenylalanine or tryptophan is absent in this CDR3, likely reflecting a read error. The V and J genes are TRBV29-1 and TRBJ2-7; D is ambiguous. The CDR3 sequence is 12 residues long. V shed 7 bases and J shed 0 bases, with 10 bases lying between them. The germline CDR1 and CDR2 sequences are SQVTM and ANQGSEA. The CDR3 nucleotides read TGCAGCGCCCGATTGAGCTCCTACGAGCAGTACTCC. It specifies CSARLSSYEQYS.

Details on this clonotype: A single base separates this from a much larger clone, so it may be a read error. Written as DNA, the CDR3 is TGCAGTGCTCTCTATGGCTCGCGGAACACCATATATTTT. Its translation is CSALYGSRNTIYF. This sequence joins TRBV20-1 and TRBJ1-3; D is undetermined. This CDR3 is 13 amino acids long. V was clipped by 5 bases and J by 7 bases, with 15 bases between them. CDR1 is DFQATT, CDR2 SNEGSKA, per germline (reference sequence).

As for this clonotype: Germline and junction disagree at one end, which may indicate a read error. The J gene is TRBJ1-2, the V gene TRBV12-5; D uncertain. The CDR3 loop spans 10 amino acids. Germline values: CDR1 LGHNT, CDR2 FRNRAP. As DNA, the CDR3 is TGTGTTAGTGGAACAAAGGGCTACGCCTTC. Amino acid sequence: CVSGTKGYAF.

Concerning this clonotype itself: An end of the junction does not agree with germline; a read error may underlie this. The V and J genes are TRBV11-2 and TRBJ2-2, with D possibly called TRBD1 or TRBD2 (5 bases each). The CDR3 loop spans 14 amino acids. Germline assignment: CDR1 SGHAT and CDR2 FQNNGV. The CDR3 DNA reads as TGTGCCAGCAGCTTAACGTGTGGGGCCGGGGAGTTGTTTTTT. This gives the protein CASSLTCGAGELFF. The whole variable domain, remainder taken from reference TRBV11-2 and TRBJ2-2, is EAGVAQSPRYKIIEKRQSVAFWCNPISGHATLYWYQQILGQGPKLLIQFQNNGVVDDSQLPKDRFSAERLKGVDSTLKIQPAKLEDSAVYLCASSLTCGAGELFFGEGSRLTVL.

The V and J genes are TRBV6-2 or TRBV6-3 and TRBJ1-2, with D possibly being TRBD1 (5 bases). V lost 7 bases to trimming and J lost 4 bases, with 10 bases between them. There are 12 residues in the CDR3. CDR1 and CDR2 (germline): MNHEY, SVGEGT. This CDR3 is CASNQGVYGYTF. The CDR3 DNA reads TGTGCCAGCAACCAAGGGGTCTATGGCTACACCTTC.

As to this clonotype: An end of the junction does not agree with germline; a read error may underlie this. This rearrangement joins TRBV6-6 to TRBJ1-6; a weak D match, TRBD1 (6 bases). CDR1 and CDR2 from the germline V gene are MNHNY and SVGAGI (reference sequence). The CDR3 has 17 amino acids. Written as DNA, the CDR3 is TGTACCAGCAGTTCCAGTGGCAGGGGCGGTGATAATTCAGCCCTCCACTTT. Its translation: CTSSSSGRGGDNSALHF.

This clonotype was observed a single time. A read error may produce the germline difference seen at one junction end. V is TRBV11-2 and J is TRBJ2-1; D is perhaps TRBD2 (6 bases). The CDR3 is made up of 16 amino acids. Germline values: CDR1 SGHAT, CDR2 FQNNGV. The CDR3 DNA reads as TGTGCTAGCAGTTTATATGCTAGCGCGTCCTACAAAGAACAGTTCTTC. Protein product: CASSLYASASYKEQFF.